This T cell receptor (beta chain) comes out of a study of blood T cell repertoires in COVID-19. Across the study: The cDNA or gDNA used as material had been derived from T cells, B-cell-depleted T cells, or PBMCs.

As processed by the authors: Counts of nucleated cells, estimated from reference gene primer amplification, were obtained. Some clones are missing from TCRdb's copy, which holds only in-frame ones; the method was immunoSEQ multiplex PCR. D and trimming were read from the DNA, whereas the V and J calls and clone size are those reported in that table. The repertoire includes approximately 80,000 clones, approximately 80% of them detected once, and around 43% sits in the top ten. CDR1 MNHNY and CDR2 SVGAGI come from the germline V gene (reference sequence). The CDR3 loop spans 15 amino acids. Trimming shortened V by 5 bases and J by 2 bases, and 10 bases separated the two germline ends.

The receptor was derived from a man at least 80 years old with acute or convalescent COVID-19. The chain joins TRBV6-6 to TRBJ2-6; D is possibly TRBD2 (5 bases). Sequencing was done on a sample of peripheral blood. The CDR3 region has the DNA TGTGCCAGCAGTATAGGAGGTACTGGGGCCAACGTCCTGACTTTC. This encodes CASSIGGTGANVLTF.